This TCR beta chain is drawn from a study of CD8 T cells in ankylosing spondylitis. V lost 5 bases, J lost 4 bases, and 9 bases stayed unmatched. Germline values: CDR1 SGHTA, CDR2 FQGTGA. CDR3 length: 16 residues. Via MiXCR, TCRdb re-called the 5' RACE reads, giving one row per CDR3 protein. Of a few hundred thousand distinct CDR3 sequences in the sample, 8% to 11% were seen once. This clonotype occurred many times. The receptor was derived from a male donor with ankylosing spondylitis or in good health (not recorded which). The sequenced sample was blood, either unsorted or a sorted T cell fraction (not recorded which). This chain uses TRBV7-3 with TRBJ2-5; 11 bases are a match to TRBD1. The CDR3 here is CASSPTGQGGVETQYF. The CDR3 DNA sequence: TGTGCCAGCAGCCCAACGGGACAGGGGGGGGTAGAGACCCAGTACTTC.